This record looks at one T cell receptor (beta chain) sequence and its context. No antigen is known for it. The record has no base qualities; no much larger clone is one base away. TCRbeta CDR3 regions were amplified from genomic DNA by means of the immunoSEQ Assay, a bias-controlled multiplex PCR. The study's processing was this. Within the assay, amplification of reference gene primers was used to estimate how many nucleated cells each sample contained. To quantify the absolute abundance of each unique TCRbeta CDR3 rearrangement, sequence reads were collapsed and filtered. For each sample, productive Simpson clonality was calculated as the square root of Simpson's diversity index over productive rearrangements. Sourced from immuneACCESS, this table was stored by TCRdb with only in-frame sequences that have V and J called. A share of the clones is absent; for the studies checked, an unresolved V gene accounts for under half, and the remainder has no known explanation. V and J calls and clone size are copied from that table; D and trimming were computed from the DNA. Present in this sample are tens of thousands of clones, approximately 90% of which were seen just once. The ten largest clones add up to roughly 5.4% of the sample.

From V the trimming removes 0 bases and from J it removes 4 bases, while the gene matches leave 7 bases of the junction unaccounted for. CDR1 and CDR2 were assigned from the germline V gene as SGHNT and YENEEA. Measured from the cysteine to the phenylalanine, the CDR3 is 16 residues long. Only the CDR3 part of the read is kept: 48 bases, read in frame from the first base. The sample belongs to a study of blood T cell repertoires in COVID-19 (dated by TCRdb to between 2020 and 2021). At the level of the whole study: Samples covering the acute and convalescent phases of COVID-19 were provided by collaborators in the United States, Italy and Spain. The prospective study material was composed of cDNA or gDNA derived from T cells, B-cell-depleted T cells, or PBMCs. Nearly every sample came with metadata listing a de-identified subject ID, COVID-19 status, age in years and sex. The repertoires were released in a freely available public database intended as a resource for research on the immune response to SARS-CoV-2. HLA class I and class II types, where available, came from metadata supplied by the sample provider rather than from assay-based typing. The samples were drawn from the first 160 participants of the ongoing ImmuneRACE study and from 1,254 subjects provided by 6 global collaborators. Deeply sampled blood TCRbeta repertoires from subjects exposed to, actively infected with, or recovered from COVID-19 were included in the dataset. Here is what the overall study found, with its caveats: The amount of clinical and demographic metadata varied by source and participant and was provided uncurated.

Each collaborating institution followed its own protocols to collect whole blood in K2EDTA tubes. For TCRbeta analysis, collaborator samples were shipped as frozen whole blood, as isolated PBMCs, or as DNA extracted from either sample type. The sample taken for sequencing was peripheral blood. The rearrangement combines TRBV11-3 with TRBJ2-5, and TRBD1 aligns with 8 junction nucleotides. The source is a man aged 55 to 69 with active COVID-19. This receptor has the CDR3 CASSLDGSGGPETQYF. The nucleotide sequence is given as TGTGCCAGCAGCTTAGACGGGTCAGGGGGCCCAGAGACCCAGTACTTC.